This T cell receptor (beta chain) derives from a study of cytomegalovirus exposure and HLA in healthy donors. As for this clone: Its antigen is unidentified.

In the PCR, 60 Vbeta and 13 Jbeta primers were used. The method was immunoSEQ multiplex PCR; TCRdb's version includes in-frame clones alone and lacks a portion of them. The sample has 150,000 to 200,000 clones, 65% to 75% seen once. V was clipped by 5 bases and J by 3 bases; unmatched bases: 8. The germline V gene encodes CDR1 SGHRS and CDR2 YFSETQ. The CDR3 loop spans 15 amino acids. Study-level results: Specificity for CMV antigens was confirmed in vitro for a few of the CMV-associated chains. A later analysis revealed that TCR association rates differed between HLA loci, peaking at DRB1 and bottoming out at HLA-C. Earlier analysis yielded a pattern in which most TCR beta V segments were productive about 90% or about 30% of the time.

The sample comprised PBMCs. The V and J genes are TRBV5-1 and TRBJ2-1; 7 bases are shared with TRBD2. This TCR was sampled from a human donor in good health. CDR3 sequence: CASRASGSGYNEQFF. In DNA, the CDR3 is TGCGCCAGCAGGGCTAGCGGTTCCGGCTACAATGAGCAGTTCTTC.